A single sample gave rise to the 19 T cell receptor beta chains below, sequenced in a study of T cell repertoires in cytomegalovirus infection. TCRdb fed the reads into MiXCR, producing one record per CDR3 protein. The table has 200,000 to 300,000 distinct CDR3 sequences, 6.5% seen once. Sequencing used PBMCs. The receptors were gathered from a human donor in good health (CMV status not recorded). Some clones in this sample may be carry-over from other donors' samples.

This clonotype was seen repeatedly, ten times or more. The chain recombines TRBV7-2 with TRBJ2-2, with D possibly TRBD2 on 6 matching bases. The CDR3 sequence is 13 residues long. Deletions cut 3 bases from V and 5 bases from J, with 7 bases between. Germline lookup yields CDR1 SGHTA and CDR2 FQGNSA. The CDR3 region has the DNA TGTGCCAGCAGCTTGGAGGGGACCGGGGAGCTGTTTTTT. Amino acid sequence: CASSLEGTGELFF.

Many counts were recorded for this clonotype. The rearrangement uses TRBV5-1 and TRBJ2-5; D possibly corresponds to TRBD1 (6 bases). The germline V gene encodes CDR1 SGHRS and CDR2 YFSETQ. The CDR3 is 13 amino acids. Trimming pared 3 bases from V and 2 bases from J, leaving 8 bases between. The CDR3 protein is CASSSTGQETQYF. The CDR3 DNA sequence: TGCGCCAGCAGCTCAACAGGGCAAGAGACCCAGTACTTC. Full variable domain (outside the CDR3, taken from reference TRBV5-1 and TRBJ2-5): KAGVTQTPRYLIKTRGQQVTLSCSPISGHRSVSWYQQTPGQGLQFLFEYFSETQRNKGNFPGRFSGRQFSNSRSEMNVSTLELGDSALYLCASSSTGQETQYFGPGTRLLVL.

At least ten counts were recorded for this clonotype. This sequence joins TRBV11-3 and TRBJ2-7; D tentatively fits TRBD1 or TRBD2 (6 bases each). From germline, CDR1 is SGHNT and CDR2 YENEEA. Deletions cut 2 bases from V and 0 bases from J, with 11 bases between. This CDR3 has 15 amino acids. The CDR3 coding sequence is TGTGCCAGCAGCTTAAGAGGGGGGAGCTCCTACGAGCAGTACTTC. Residues: CASSLRGGSSYEQYF.

This clonotype was seen many times. V is TRBV7-6 and J is TRBJ2-7; the match to TRBD2 covers 9 bases. Germline V CDR1 and CDR2: SGHVS, FNYEAQ. This CDR3 region has 15 residues. The junction had 3 bases not matched to a gene; V was cut back by 3 bases and J by 0 bases. The DNA for the CDR3 is TGTGCCAGCAGCTTGGCGGGAGGGAGCTCCTACGAGCAGTACTTC. Its protein is CASSLAGGSSYEQYF.

This clonotype was detected ten times or more. This chain uses TRBV5-4 with TRBJ2-1; D is perhaps TRBD1 or TRBD2 (5 bases each). The CDR3 runs 15 residues. Germline V gene data show CDR1 as SGHNT and CDR2 as YYREEE (reference sequence). Trimming cost V 9 bases and J 4 bases, with 20 bases left between them. The CDR3 is CATDPGRGLYNEQFF. The CDR3, as DNA: TGTGCCACCGATCCGGGACGGGGCCTTTACAATGAGCAGTTCTTC.

In its sample, this clonotype was seen many times. The rearrangement links TRBV27 to TRBJ1-4; 10 bases map to TRBD1. CDR3 length equals 15 residues. V gave up 6 bases and J gave up 5 bases; unmatched junction bases: 6. Germline values: CDR1 MNHEY, CDR2 SMNVEV (reference sequence). CDR3 in DNA: TGTGCCAGCAGAATCCGGACAGGGGGGAATGAAAAACTGTTTTTT. This sequence encodes CASRIRTGGNEKLFF.

This clonotype was counted many times. CDR3 DNA sequence: TGTGCCAGCAGCCAAGCTCCCGGGGGCAATGGCTACACCTTC. This gives the protein CASSQAPGGNGYTF. The chain recombines TRBV14 with TRBJ1-2, with TRBD1 as a possible D gene (6 bases). Trimming cost V 1 base and J 6 bases, with 12 bases left between them. Germline CDR1 reads SGHDN; CDR2 reads FVKESK. CDR3 size: 14 residues.

This clonotype came up many times. The chain combines TRBV2 with TRBJ2-3, with 7 bases lining up with TRBD2. The CDR3 has 15 residues. The V gene's germline CDR1 is SNHLY and CDR2 FYNNEI. V lost 4 bases and J lost 2; bases outside the gene matches: 6. CDR3 sequence reads: CASSGQLAITDTQYF. CDR3 bases: TGTGCCAGCAGTGGACAACTAGCGATCACAGATACGCAGTATTTT.

CDR3 in DNA: TGCAGTGCTCTCGACTTTGGGGGCGTTAGCGGGGGGGGCCGCACAGATACGCAGTATTTT. Translated: CSALDFGGVSGGGRTDTQYF. The chain links TRBV20-1 to TRBJ2-3; the match to TRBD2 covers 11 bases. Germline V lookup: CDR1 DFQATT, CDR2 SNEGSKA (reference sequence). Trimming removed 5 bases from V and 1 base from J; junction bases left unmatched: 20. CDR3 size: 20 residues.

There are many counts of this clonotype. The rearrangement links TRBV19 to TRBJ1-5; 7 bases match TRBD1. The CDR3 contains 16 residues. J lost 5 bases, V lost 4 bases, and 11 bases had no gene match. Germline CDR1 LNHDA, CDR2 SQIVND (reference sequence). The CDR3 DNA sequence: TGTGCCAGTAGTAGGGCGAGGACAGGCTCTTATCAGCCCCAGCATTTT. Translation: CASSRARTGSYQPQHF.

This clonotype was recorded at least ten times. The gene calls are TRBV6-1 and TRBJ1-5; TRBD1 matches at 7 bases. The CDR3 is 16 amino acids. With 6 bases clipped from V and 6 bases from J, the junction kept 14 bases outside the gene matches. Germline assignment: CDR1 MNHNS and CDR2 SASEGT. CDR3 nucleotides: TGTGCCAGCAGACGGGGTGGATCCGCAGGGGGTCAGCCCCAGCATTTT. Translating it yields CASRRGGSAGGQPQHF.

In its sample, this clonotype was seen many times. V is TRBV27 and J is TRBJ1-2; the match to TRBD1 covers 8 bases. V was pared by 2 bases and J by 6 bases, with 5 bases of the junction left unmatched. Germline V gene data show CDR1 as MNHEY and CDR2 as SMNVEV (reference sequence). This CDR3 contains 14 residues. The CDR3 is CASSLAGGADGYTF. CDR3 coding DNA: TGTGCCAGCAGTTTAGCAGGGGGCGCAGATGGCTACACCTTC.

This clonotype was found many times. The rearrangement links TRBV7-2 to TRBJ1-1, with D unresolved. The length of the CDR3 is 12 residues. The V gene's germline CDR1 is SGHTA and CDR2 FQGNSA. V lost 2 bases and J 5 bases, leaving 6 bases between the germline ends. The CDR3 coding sequence is TGTGCCAGCAGCTTATGGGAAACTGAAGCTTTCTTT. Its protein is CASSLWETEAFF.

As for this clonotype: A much larger clone lies one base from this, so it may be a read error. The chain couples TRBV20-1 to TRBJ1-2, with 9 bases fitting TRBD1. Germline-derived CDR1 and CDR2 are DFQATT and SNEGSKA (reference sequence). This CDR3 contains 14 residues. Trimming removed 3 bases from V and 2 bases from J; junction bases left unmatched: 4. The CDR3 region has the DNA TGCAGTGCTAGCGAAGGACAGGGGAACTATGGCTACACCTTC. Protein product: CSASEGQGNYGYTF.

Many counts were recorded for this clonotype. The rearrangement uses TRBV28 and TRBJ1-2; D perhaps matches TRBD1 (6 bases). Trimming cost V 8 bases and J 4 bases, with 11 bases left between them. Germline V gene data show CDR1 as MDHEN and CDR2 as SYDVKM. The CDR3 loop spans 12 amino acids. The DNA for the CDR3 is TGTGCCAGCGGAACAGGGAGCTATGGCTACACCTTC. Amino acid sequence: CASGTGSYGYTF.

This clonotype occurred a few times. V and J are TRBV4-2 and TRBJ2-6; a weak D match, TRBD2 (6 bases). Germline V gives CDR1 LGHNA, CDR2 YNFKEQ. V was shortened by 5 bases and J by 0 bases, with 20 bases between the two germline ends. There are 19 residues in the CDR3. The CDR3 nucleotides are TGTGCCAGCAGCGGAGGGATTGACATTAGGTCCTCTGGGGCCAACGTCCTGACTTTC. This codes for CASSGGIDIRSSGANVLTF.

This clonotype was picked up many times. The chain employs TRBV19 and TRBJ2-7; possible D gene TRBD2, 6 bases. Trimming pared 7 bases from V and 6 bases from J, leaving 16 bases between. Germline V gene data show CDR1 as LNHDA and CDR2 as SQIVND (reference sequence). The CDR3 has 13 residues. CDR3 amino acids: CASTTGGTAEQYF. CDR3 DNA sequence: TGTGCCAGTACCACCGGGGGTACGGCCGAGCAGTACTTC.

This clonotype was seen a few times. J is TRBJ1-1 and V is TRBV4-2; D ambiguous. CDR3 size: 16 residues. Trimming cost V 0 bases and J 4 bases, with 15 bases left between them. Germline CDR1 LGHNA, CDR2 YNFKEQ. The DNA for the CDR3 is TGTGCCAGCAGCCAAGATCAAACCGCGAAGCCCACTGAAGCTTTCTTT. Its protein is CASSQDQTAKPTEAFF.

This clonotype appeared many times. V gene TRBV15 combines with J gene TRBJ1-5, with TRBD1 as a possible D gene (6 bases). This CDR3 is built from 14 residues. The V and J ends lost 1 base and 3 bases respectively, with 7 bases between them. Germline V CDR1 and CDR2: LNHNV, YYDKDF (reference sequence). CDR3 coding DNA: TGTGCCACCAGCAGAGCAGGGGACAATCAGCCCCAGCATTTT. Protein sequence: CATSRAGDNQPQHF. Variable domain in full (rest from reference TRBV15 and TRBJ1-5): DAMVIQNPRYQVTQFGKPVTLSCSQTLNHNVMYWYQQKSSQAPKLLFHYYDKDFNNEADTPDNFQSRRPNTSFCFLDIRSPGLGDTAMYLCATSRAGDNQPQHFGDGTRLSIL.